This T cell receptor (beta chain) was captured by sequencing in a study of vaccination effects on CD4 cells after COVID-19. The J segment lost 3 bases and the V segment lost 5 bases, leaving 17 bases of the junction unmatched. This CDR3 has 18 amino acids. Per germline, CDR1 SGHAT and CDR2 FQNNGV. A note on this clone: Its specificity is not known.

Clones were sequenced by immunoSEQ multiplex PCR, and TCRdb holds only the in-frame ones, with some missing. The sample gives tens of thousands of clones, more than 65% of which show up once; 2.9% is in the top ten. Before sequencing took place, the ViraFEST assay used viral peptide pools to expand antigen-specific CD4+ T cells. After roughly eleven days in culture, the CD4+ T cells were isolated. Vaccinees lacked prior SARS-CoV-2 infection and tested negative for nucleocapsid antibodies. Cultures received IL-2 medium that replaced half the medium on days 3 and 7. Whole-study findings and limits: Researchers reported few convalescent patients and no early post-infection timepoints in the study. Marked clonal contraction of infection- and vaccine-induced clones was seen late after vaccination.

The sequenced sample was CD4+ T cells from PBMCs cultured with HCoV-NL63 spike peptides, obtained before COVID-19 vaccination. The chain has TRBV11-2 and TRBJ2-5; 8 bases are a match to TRBD2. The source of this sequence is a human donor who received a COVID-19 vaccine. The CDR3 bases are TGTGCCAGCAGCAATAGTTTTTTGGCCGGGGGGGTTAAAGAGACCCAGTACTTC. This encodes CASSNSFLAGGVKETQYF.